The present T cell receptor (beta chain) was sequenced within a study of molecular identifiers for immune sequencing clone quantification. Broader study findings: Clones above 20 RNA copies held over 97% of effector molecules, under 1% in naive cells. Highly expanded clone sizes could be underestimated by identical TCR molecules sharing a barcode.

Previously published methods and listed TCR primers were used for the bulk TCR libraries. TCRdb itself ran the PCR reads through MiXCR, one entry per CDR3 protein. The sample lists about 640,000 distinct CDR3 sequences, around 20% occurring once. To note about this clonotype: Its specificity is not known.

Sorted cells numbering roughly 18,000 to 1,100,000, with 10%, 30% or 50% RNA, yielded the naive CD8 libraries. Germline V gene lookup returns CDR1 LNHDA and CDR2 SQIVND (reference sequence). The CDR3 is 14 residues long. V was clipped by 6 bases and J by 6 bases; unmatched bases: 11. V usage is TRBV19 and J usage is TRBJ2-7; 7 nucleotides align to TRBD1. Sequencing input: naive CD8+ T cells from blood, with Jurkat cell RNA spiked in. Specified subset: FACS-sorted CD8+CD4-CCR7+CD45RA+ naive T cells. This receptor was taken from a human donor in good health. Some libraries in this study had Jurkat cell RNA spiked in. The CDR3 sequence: CASSLQGPPSEQYF. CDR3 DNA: TGTGCCAGTAGCCTACAGGGGCCCCCTTCCGAGCAGTACTTC.